This is a list of T cell receptor beta chains from one sample in a study of OX40 agonist ivuxolimab in advanced cancers. Clones were sequenced by immunoSEQ multiplex PCR, and TCRdb holds only the in-frame ones, with some missing. The repertoire holds around 76,000 clones, with more than 70% as singletons. The sequences come from CD4+ or CD8+ T cells sorted from blood, collected in a trial of the OX40 agonist ivuxolimab. These receptor sequences come from an adult with an advanced solid tumor such as melanoma, head and neck, liver or kidney cancer. Each CDR3 is given with its conserved first and last residue. A D gene is named only where the DNA matches it firmly. Only some rows state a clone size, as once, few, many or a class for expanded clones.

D gene: TRBD1; clone size: once; J gene: TRBJ2-5; V gene: TRBV9; CDR3 DNA: TGTGCCAGCAGCGTAGGACAGGGGATCCAAAAGACCCAGTACTTC; CDR3 protein: CASSVGQGIQKTQYF
D gene: TRBD1; clone size: -; J gene: TRBJ1-4; V gene: TRBV28; CDR3 DNA: TGTGCCAGCAGTCGGACAGGGTCTGAAAAACTGTTTTTT; CDR3 protein: CASSRTGSEKLFF
D gene: -; clone size: -; J gene: TRBJ2-3; V gene: TRBV2; CDR3 DNA: TGTGCCAGCAGTGAGCCAGGGGCCAGCACAGATACGCAGTATTTT; CDR3 protein: CASSEPGASTDTQYF
D gene: -; clone size: once; J gene: TRBJ2-7; V gene: TRBV7-8; CDR3 DNA: TGTGCCAGCAGCTTAGGACCAAGATACGAGCAGTACTTC; CDR3 protein: CASSLGPRYEQYF
D gene: TRBD2; clone size: -; J gene: TRBJ2-7; V gene: TRBV29-1; CDR3 DNA: TGCAGCGTTGGGGGGGGACGGGTCGAGCAGTACTTC; CDR3 protein: CSVGGGRVEQYF
D gene: -; clone size: once; J gene: TRBJ1-4; V gene: TRBV2; CDR3 DNA: TGTGCCAGCAGTGTGGAAGTCGGCGCGGAAAAACTGTTTTTT; CDR3 protein: CASSVEVGAEKLFF
D gene: -; clone size: -; J gene: TRBJ2-7; V gene: TRBV7-2; CDR3 DNA: TGTGCCAGCAGACTTGTCGGGGGTATGAACTACGAGCAGTACTTC; CDR3 protein: CASRLVGGMNYEQYF
D gene: TRBD1; clone size: once; J gene: TRBJ1-1; V gene: TRBV2; CDR3 DNA: TGTGCCACCAGTGGACAGGGGAACACTGAAGCTTTCTTT; CDR3 protein: CATSGQGNTEAFF
D gene: -; clone size: -; J gene: TRBJ1-1; V gene: TRBV7-9; CDR3 DNA: TGTGCCAGCAGCTTAAGGAGGGGGAACACTGAAGCTTTCTTT; CDR3 protein: CASSLRRGNTEAFF
D gene: -; clone size: -; J gene: TRBJ2-1; V gene: TRBV18; CDR3 DNA: TGTGCCAGCTCACCAGGCACCTACAATGAGCAGTTCTTC; CDR3 protein: CASSPGTYNEQFF